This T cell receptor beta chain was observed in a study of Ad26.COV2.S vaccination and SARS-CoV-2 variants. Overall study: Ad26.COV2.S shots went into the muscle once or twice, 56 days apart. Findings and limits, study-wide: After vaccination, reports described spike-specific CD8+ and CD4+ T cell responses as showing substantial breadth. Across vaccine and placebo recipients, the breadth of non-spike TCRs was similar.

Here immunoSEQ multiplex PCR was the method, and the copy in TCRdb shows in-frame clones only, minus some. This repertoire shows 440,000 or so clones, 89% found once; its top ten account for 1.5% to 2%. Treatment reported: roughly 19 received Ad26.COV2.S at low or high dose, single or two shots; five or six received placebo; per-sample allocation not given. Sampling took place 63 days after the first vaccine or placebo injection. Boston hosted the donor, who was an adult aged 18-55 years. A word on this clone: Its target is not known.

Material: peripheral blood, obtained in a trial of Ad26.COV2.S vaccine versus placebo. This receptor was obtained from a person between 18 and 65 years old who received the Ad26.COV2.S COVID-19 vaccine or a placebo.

The CDR3 sequence: CASSEGGLDGYTF. The CDR3 DNA follows: TGCGCCAGCAGTGAGGGGGGGCTCGATGGCTACACCTTC. This chain connects TRBV10-1 to TRBJ1-2; weak D call: TRBD1 (6 bases). Germline CDR1 WNHNN, CDR2 SYGVQD (reference sequence). Trimming cost V 2 bases and J 6 bases, with 10 bases left between them. The CDR3 runs 13 residues.